Following are 27 T cell receptor beta chains from one sample sequenced in a study of blood T cell repertoires in COVID-19. Assay: immunoSEQ multiplex PCR; the TCRdb copy retains only in-frame clones and omits some. The table has approximately 17,000 clones, 85% to 90% seen once. Source material: peripheral blood. These receptors were collected from a man aged 55-75 years with acute or convalescent COVID-19.

This chain uses TRBV2 with TRBJ1-6, with 11 nucleotides matching TRBD1. The CDR3 runs 14 residues. After removal of 5 bases from V and 8 bases from J, the junction contained 2 bases not matched to a gene. The germline CDR1 and CDR2 sequences are SNHLY and FYNNEI. The CDR3 DNA sequence: TGTGCCAGCAGTTGGGGACAGGGGGATTCACCCCTCCACTTT. Translation: CASSWGQGDSPLHF.

V is TRBV11-2 and J is TRBJ2-1; D is uncertain. Trimming removed 2 bases from V and 3 bases from J, with 8 bases in between. Germline values: CDR1 SGHAT, CDR2 FQNNGV. The CDR3 consists of 14 residues. This CDR3 reads CASSLLISYNEQFF. The CDR3 region has the DNA TGTGCCAGCAGCTTACTAATTAGCTACAATGAGCAGTTCTTC.

This clone was counted a single time. The J gene is TRBJ1-1, the V gene TRBV7-9, with 7 bases that match TRBD1. Looked up from germline, CDR1 is SEHNR and CDR2 is FQNEAQ (reference sequence). The length of the CDR3 is 13 residues. V was clipped by 5 bases and J by 6 bases; unmatched bases: 6. DNA of the CDR3: TGTGCCAGCAGCGAAGGGGGCCCCCCTGAAGCTTTCTTT. It codes for CASSEGGPPEAFF.

This clone ranks as medium-sized. This rearrangement joins TRBV10-3 to TRBJ2-7; D is possibly TRBD2 (5 bases). The V end was cut by 8 bases, the J end by 2 bases, with 22 bases between. This CDR3 spans 16 amino acids. Germline CDR1 reads ENHRY; CDR2 reads SYGVKD. DNA of the CDR3: TGTGCCATCCTAAAACCCTCTCTAAAGGAGGCCTACGAGCAGTACTTC. Translating gives CAILKPSLKEAYEQYF.

The chain couples TRBV4-1 to TRBJ1-5; D is perhaps TRBD1 (5 bases). The germline V gene encodes CDR1 MGHRA and CDR2 YSYEKL. This CDR3 has 17 amino acids. V lost 0 bases, J lost 5 bases, and 17 bases lay in between. CDR3 DNA: TGCGCCAGCAGCCAAGATCCTCCCGGGGGTCCCGATCAGCCCCAGCATTTT. Residues: CASSQDPPGGPDQPQHF.

The J gene is TRBJ2-7, the V gene TRBV5-5, with D perhaps matching TRBD2 (5 bases). Germline values: CDR1 SGHKS, CDR2 YYEKEE (reference sequence). This CDR3 comprises 17 residues. Between the trimmed V and J ends, which lost 0 bases and 1 base, there was a span of 17 bases. The CDR3 DNA follows: TGTGCCAGCAGCTTGGCCCAAGGGAGAGTTGCTTCCTACGAGCAGTACTTC. Translated, it gives CASSLAQGRVASYEQYF.

The chain joins TRBV6-2 or TRBV6-3 to TRBJ2-2; 11 nucleotides match TRBD2. This CDR3 is built from 19 residues. Trimming took 5 bases from V and 0 from J; bases not matched to a gene: 11. Germline values: CDR1 MNHEY, CDR2 SVGEGT. The chain's CDR3 is CASSDLGTSGRTNTGELFF. CDR3 bases: TGTGCCAGCAGTGATCTCGGGACTAGCGGAAGAACGAACACCGGGGAGCTGTTTTTT.

This rearrangement joins TRBV3-1 (or the pseudogene TRBV3-2) to TRBJ2-3; tentatively, D is TRBD2 (7 bases). V shed 2 bases and J shed 5 bases, with 11 bases lying between them. Germline CDR1 and CDR2: LGHDT and YNNKEL (reference sequence). This CDR3 has 14 amino acids. CDR3 coding DNA: TGTGCCAGCAGCCAACGCGGGGGCGGAGATACGCAGTATTTT. Encoded protein: CASSQRGGGDTQYF.

The V and J genes are TRBV7-6 and TRBJ2-5, with TRBD2 matching over 8 bases. The CDR3 is 15 amino acids. Germline loops: CDR1 SGHVS, CDR2 FNYEAQ. V gave up 4 bases and J gave up 4 bases; unmatched junction bases: 8. CDR3 DNA sequence: TGTGCCAGCAGCTCCACCGGGGGGGCGGGAGAGACCCAGTACTTC. Protein sequence: CASSSTGGAGETQYF.

The chain carries TRBV19 and TRBJ1-3; TRBD1 agrees at 8 bases. This CDR3 has 15 amino acids. CDR1 and CDR2 (germline): LNHDA, SQIVND (reference sequence). V was clipped by 5 bases and J by 2 bases; unmatched bases: 5. The CDR3 DNA sequence: TGTGCCAGTAGTCGACAGGGGACAACTGGAAACACCATATATTTT. Encoded protein: CASSRQGTTGNTIYF.

This chain links TRBV28 with TRBJ1-1; possibly TRBD1 for D (6 bases). V was pared by 8 bases and J by 3 bases, with 16 bases between. CDR1 MDHEN and CDR2 SYDVKM come from the germline V gene. There are 14 residues in the CDR3. This CDR3 is CASGNRASDTEAFF. The CDR3 DNA follows: TGTGCCAGCGGTAACAGGGCTAGTGACACTGAAGCTTTCTTT. The full variable domain, completed using reference TRBV28 and TRBJ1-1, is DVKVTQSSRYLVKRTGEKVFLECVQDMDHENMFWYRQDPGLGLRLIYFSYDVKMKEKGDIPEGYSVSREKKERFSLILESASTNQTSMYLCASGNRASDTEAFFGQGTRLTVV.

This clone was recorded once. The chain uses TRBV29-1 and TRBJ2-7, with 8 bases matching TRBD2. Trimming removed 6 bases from V and 2 bases from J; junction bases left unmatched: 3. In germline, CDR1 is SQVTM, CDR2 ANQGSEA. CDR3 length: 12 amino acids. CDR3 loop: CSVLAVPYEQYF. The DNA for the CDR3 is TGCAGCGTACTAGCGGTTCCCTACGAGCAGTACTTC.

The V gene is TRBV12-3 or TRBV12-4, the J gene TRBJ2-5, with D possibly matching TRBD2 (6 bases). The V and J ends lost 10 bases and 5 bases respectively, with 17 bases between them. This CDR3 has 13 amino acids. CDR3 nucleotides: TGTGCCATCAAGGGGTCCCGGGAGGAGACCCAGTACTTC. Translation gives CAIKGSREETQYF.

The chain is built from TRBV7-9 and TRBJ2-7; TRBD1 is a possible D gene (6 bases). This CDR3 comprises 14 residues. Germline CDR1 is SEHNR and CDR2 is FQNEAQ (reference sequence). Trimming took 8 bases from V and 2 from J, leaving 16 bases between them. The CDR3 loop is CASVLNRDTYEQYF. The CDR3 nucleotides are TGTGCCAGCGTTTTAAACCGGGACACCTACGAGCAGTACTTC.

This sequence joins TRBV19 and TRBJ1-2; a possible D gene is TRBD1 (6 bases). The V gene lost 7 bases and the J gene lost 8 bases, with 20 bases spanning the gap. The CDR3 runs to 14 residues. CDR1 and CDR2 from the germline V gene are LNHDA and SQIVND (reference sequence). This CDR3 is CASKGEDRSRGYTF. Here the CDR3 DNA reads TGTGCCAGTAAAGGGGAAGACAGGTCTCGGGGCTACACCTTC.

The chain carries TRBV19 and TRBJ2-1; a possible D gene is TRBD1 (6 bases). V was clipped by 4 bases and J by 2 bases, with 18 bases between them. The CDR3 sequence is 17 residues long. Germline-derived CDR1 and CDR2 are LNHDA and SQIVND (reference sequence). The CDR3 is CASSTGVLQYPYNEQFF. DNA of the CDR3: TGTGCCAGTAGTACAGGGGTCCTTCAGTACCCCTACAATGAGCAGTTCTTC.

The V and J genes are TRBV10-1 and TRBJ2-1; TRBD1 might be the D (5 bases). Germline values: CDR1 WNHNN, CDR2 SYGVQD (reference sequence). Trimming removed 0 bases from V and 6 bases from J, with 15 bases in between. The CDR3 loop spans 16 amino acids. CDR3 residues: CASSESKRGALNEQFF. Here the CDR3 DNA reads TGCGCCAGCAGTGAGTCGAAAAGGGGCGCCCTCAATGAGCAGTTCTTC.

This chain's CDR3 is CASSSPRGQGTDTQYF. CDR3 nucleotides: TGTGCCAGCAGTTCCCCAAGGGGACAGGGCACAGATACGCAGTATTTT. The genes are TRBV6-5 and TRBJ2-3, with 8 bases identical to TRBD1. CDR3 length equals 16 residues. Germline lookup yields CDR1 MNHEY and CDR2 SVGAGI. V gave up 4 bases and J gave up 1 base; unmatched junction bases: 7.

The V and J genes are TRBV7-2 and TRBJ2-3; maybe TRBD1 (5 bases). The germline gives CDR1 SGHTA, CDR2 FQGNSA. There are 14 residues in the CDR3. V gave up 5 bases and J gave up 6 bases, with 15 bases separating them. The CDR3 nucleotides are TGTGCCAGCAGCCCCTCCCGCAGGGCTGATACGCAGTATTTT. This translates into CASSPSRRADTQYF.

V gene TRBV15 combines with J gene TRBJ1-1, with 9 bases identical to TRBD1. The V segment lost 1 base and the J segment 5 bases; nucleotides outside the gene matches: 11. The germline gives CDR1 LNHNV, CDR2 YYDKDF (reference sequence). The CDR3 loop spans 17 amino acids. The CDR3 loop reads CATSRGRAQGAGTEAFF. In DNA, the CDR3 is TGTGCCACCAGCAGAGGGCGGGCACAGGGGGCAGGAACTGAAGCTTTCTTT.

The chain has TRBV7-3 and TRBJ2-1; 10 bases map to TRBD2. CDR3 length: 18 residues. The germline V gene has CDR1 SGHTA and CDR2 FQGTGA. Trimming removed 1 base from V and 4 bases from J; junction bases left unmatched: 10. This CDR3 reads CASSLKRASGSRYNEQFF. The CDR3 DNA follows: TGTGCCAGCAGCTTAAAAAGGGCTAGCGGGAGCAGGTACAATGAGCAGTTCTTC.

This chain joins TRBV24-1 and TRBJ2-5; D gene unclear. V dropped 4 bases and J dropped 5 bases, with 10 bases sitting between them. Germline CDR1 reads KGHDR; CDR2 reads SFDVKD. The CDR3 loop spans 13 amino acids. In nucleotides, the CDR3 is TGTGCCACCAGTGACCCGGGTGTCGAGACCCAGTACTTC. Translated: CATSDPGVETQYF.

The V gene is TRBV5-5, the J gene TRBJ2-3; D is undetermined. Germline values: CDR1 SGHKS, CDR2 YYEKEE (reference sequence). Deletions cut 2 bases from V and 3 bases from J, with 13 bases between. This CDR3 has 15 amino acids. CDR3 in DNA: TGTGCCAGCAGCTTCGGGTTAGAGTTGACAGATACGCAGTATTTT. Translating gives CASSFGLELTDTQYF.

The V gene is TRBV5-6, the J gene TRBJ2-4, with D perhaps TRBD2 (5 bases). Germline CDR1 and CDR2: SGHDT and YYEEEE. This CDR3 is built from 13 residues. Trimming took 1 base from V and 4 from J, leaving 6 bases between them. CDR3 DNA sequence: TGTGCCAGCAGCTTGAGAGGGAAAAACATTCAGTACTTC. As protein: CASSLRGKNIQYF.

The chain joins TRBV30 to TRBJ1-2; perhaps TRBD1 as D (5 bases). CDR3 length: 13 residues. CDR1 is GTSNPN and CDR2 is SVGIG in the germline V gene (reference sequence). Trimming removed 1 base at V and 7 bases at J, with 13 bases between. CDR3 in DNA: TGTGCCTGGAGTGAACGGGTGGGGGGTGGCTACACCTTC. Its translation is CAWSERVGGGYTF.

The chain carries TRBV7-3 and TRBJ1-2, with 8 bases fitting TRBD1. The CDR3 has 13 residues. V was clipped by 6 bases and J by 3 bases; unmatched bases: 3. Germline V gene data show CDR1 as SGHTA and CDR2 as FQGTGA. Written as DNA, the CDR3 is TGTGCCAGCAGTCGACAGGGGTACTATGGCTACACCTTC. Encoded protein: CASSRQGYYGYTF. Full variable domain (outside the CDR3, taken from reference TRBV7-3 and TRBJ1-2): GAGVSQTPSNKVTEKGKYVELRCDPISGHTALYWYRQSLGQGPEFLIYFQGTGAADDSGLPNDRFFAVRPEGSVSTLKIQRTERGDSAVYLCASSRQGYYGYTFGSGTRLTVV.

V and J are TRBV7-9 and TRBJ2-3, with a possible D match to TRBD1 (5 bases). The CDR3 is 15 residues long. Trimming left V 4 bases short and J 0 bases short, with 11 bases between. CDR1 is SEHNR, CDR2 FQNEAQ, per germline (reference sequence). CDR3 DNA sequence: TGTGCCAGCAGCTCCGCTGGGGCGAGCACAGATACGCAGTATTTT. Amino acid sequence: CASSSAGASTDTQYF.